The text below deals with one T cell receptor beta chain. The antigen is undetermined. These data originate in a study of OX40 agonist ivuxolimab in advanced cancers. For the study at large: The patients got ivuxolimab, which is an agonistic anti-OX40 (CD134) antibody. Those treated in dose escalation had hepatocellular carcinoma, melanoma, renal cell cancer or head and neck cancer. General study results and limits: Circulating CD4+ and CD8+ T cells showed clonal expansion by week 6 at 0.1 to 3.0 mg/kg.

Assay used: immunoSEQ multiplex PCR; TCRdb lists only in-frame clones, some missing. The repertoire holds over 15,000 clones, 80% to 85% seen once, with roughly 3.8% in the top ten. The sequencing here drew on CD4+ or CD8+ T cells sorted from blood, taken in a trial of the OX40 agonist ivuxolimab. This TCR was recovered from an adult with an advanced solid tumor such as melanoma, head and neck, liver or kidney cancer.

CDR3 in amino acids: CAWSRGAYSYEQYF. The CDR3 nucleotides read TGTGCCTGGAGTCGAGGGGCCTACTCCTACGAGCAGTACTTC. This rearrangement joins TRBV30 to TRBJ2-7, with D tentatively TRBD1 or TRBD2 (5 bases each). CDR3 length: 14 amino acids. Germline V gene lookup returns CDR1 GTSNPN and CDR2 SVGIG (reference sequence). V lost 2 bases, J lost 0 bases, and 11 bases lay in between.